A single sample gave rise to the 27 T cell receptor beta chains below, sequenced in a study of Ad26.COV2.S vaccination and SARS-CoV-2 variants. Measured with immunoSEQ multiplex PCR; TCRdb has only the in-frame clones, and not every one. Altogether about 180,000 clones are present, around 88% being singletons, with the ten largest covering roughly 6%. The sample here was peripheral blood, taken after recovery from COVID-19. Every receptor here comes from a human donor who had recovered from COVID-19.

The CDR3 DNA reads TGTGCCAGCAGTTTAAACTCTGGGGCCAACGTCCTGACTTTC. Protein sequence: CASSLNSGANVLTF. The chain joins TRBV27 to TRBJ2-6; no clear D. There are 14 residues in the CDR3. The V and J ends lost 2 bases and 0 bases respectively, with 2 bases between them. Germline-derived CDR1 and CDR2 are MNHEY and SMNVEV (reference sequence).

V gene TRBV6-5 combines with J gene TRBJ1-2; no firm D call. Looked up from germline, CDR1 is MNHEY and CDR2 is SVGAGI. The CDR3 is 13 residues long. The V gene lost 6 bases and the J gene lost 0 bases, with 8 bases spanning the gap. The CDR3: CASRAAANYGYTF. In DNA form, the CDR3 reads TGTGCCAGCAGGGCAGCAGCTAACTATGGCTACACCTTC.

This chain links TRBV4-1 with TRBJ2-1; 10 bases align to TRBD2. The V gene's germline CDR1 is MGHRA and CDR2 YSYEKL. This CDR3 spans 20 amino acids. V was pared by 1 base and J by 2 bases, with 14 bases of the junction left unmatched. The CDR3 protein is CASSQARHQRGGRAYNEQFF. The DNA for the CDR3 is TGCGCCAGCAGCCAAGCGAGGCACCAGCGGGGGGGCCGGGCCTACAATGAGCAGTTCTTC.

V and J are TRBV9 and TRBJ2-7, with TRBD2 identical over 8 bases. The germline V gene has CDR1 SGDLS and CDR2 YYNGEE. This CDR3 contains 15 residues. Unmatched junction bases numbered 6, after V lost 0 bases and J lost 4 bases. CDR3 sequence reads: CASSVAPGGLYEQYF. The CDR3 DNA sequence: TGTGCCAGCAGCGTAGCGCCGGGAGGGCTTTACGAGCAGTACTTC. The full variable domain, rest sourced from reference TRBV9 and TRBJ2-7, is DSGVTQTPKHLITATGQRVTLRCSPRSGDLSVYWYQQSLDQGLQFLIQYYNGEERAKGNILERFSAQQFPDLHSELNLSSLELGDSALYFCASSVAPGGLYEQYFGPGTRLTVT.

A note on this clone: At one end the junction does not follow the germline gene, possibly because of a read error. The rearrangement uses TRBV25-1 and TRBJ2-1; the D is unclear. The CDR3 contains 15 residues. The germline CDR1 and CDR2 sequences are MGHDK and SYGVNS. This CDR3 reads CASSGSAVTYNEQFF. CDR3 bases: TGTGCCAGCAGTGGAAGTGCCGTGACCTATAATGAGCAGTTCTTC. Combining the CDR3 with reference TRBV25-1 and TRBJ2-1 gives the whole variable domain EADIYQTPRYLVIGTGKKITLECSQTMGHDKMYWYQQDPGMELHLIHYSYGVNSTEKGDLSSESTVSRIRTEHFPLTLESARPSHTSQYLCASSGSAVTYNEQFFGPGTRLTVL.

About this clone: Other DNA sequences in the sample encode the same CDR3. CDR3 DNA: TGTGCCAGCAGTTTATCTCCGGTGGAGACCCAGTACTTC. This encodes CASSLSPVETQYF. The chain combines TRBV12-3 or TRBV12-4 with TRBJ2-5; D not certain. Trimming left V 2 bases short and J 5 bases short, with 9 bases between. CDR3 size: 13 residues.

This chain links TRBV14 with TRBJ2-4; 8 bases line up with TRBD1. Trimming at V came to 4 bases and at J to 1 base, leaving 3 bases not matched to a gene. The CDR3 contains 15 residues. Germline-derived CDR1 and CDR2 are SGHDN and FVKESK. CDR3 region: CASSRQGAAKNIQYF. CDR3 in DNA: TGTGCCAGCAGCCGTCAGGGGGCGGCCAAAAACATTCAGTACTTC.

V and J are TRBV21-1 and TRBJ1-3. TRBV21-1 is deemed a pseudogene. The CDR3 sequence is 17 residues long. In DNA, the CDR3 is TGTGCCAGCAGCAAAGCGGGGGTCAGGCCCTCTGGAAACACCATATATTTT. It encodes CASSKAGVRPSGNTIYF.

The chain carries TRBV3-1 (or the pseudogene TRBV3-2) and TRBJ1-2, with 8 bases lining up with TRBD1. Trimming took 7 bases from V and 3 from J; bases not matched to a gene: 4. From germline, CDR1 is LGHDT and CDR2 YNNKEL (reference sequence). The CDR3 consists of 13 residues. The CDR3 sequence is CASTKTGDYGYTF. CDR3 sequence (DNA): TGTGCCAGCACCAAGACAGGGGACTATGGCTACACCTTC.

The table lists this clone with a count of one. The CDR3 is CASSQGLAFTDTQYF. The CDR3 region has the DNA TGTGCCAGCAGCCAAGGATTGGCGTTTACAGATACGCAGTATTTT. The V and J genes are TRBV14 and TRBJ2-3; no definite D call. V lost 1 base and J lost 3, with 11 bases in between. This CDR3 is built from 15 residues. Germline assignment: CDR1 SGHDN and CDR2 FVKESK.

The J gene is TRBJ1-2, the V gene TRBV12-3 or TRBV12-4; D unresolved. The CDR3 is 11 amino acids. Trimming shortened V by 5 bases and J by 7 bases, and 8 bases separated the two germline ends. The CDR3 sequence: CASSLLGGYTF. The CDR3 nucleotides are TGTGCCAGCAGTCTCCTGGGTGGCTACACCTTC.

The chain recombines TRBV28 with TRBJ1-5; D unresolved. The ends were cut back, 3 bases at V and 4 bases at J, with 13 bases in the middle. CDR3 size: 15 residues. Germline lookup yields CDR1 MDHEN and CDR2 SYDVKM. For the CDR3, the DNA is TGTGCCAGCAGTTTTGCCGGGCGACCAAATCAGCCCCAGCATTTT. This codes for CASSFAGRPNQPQHF.

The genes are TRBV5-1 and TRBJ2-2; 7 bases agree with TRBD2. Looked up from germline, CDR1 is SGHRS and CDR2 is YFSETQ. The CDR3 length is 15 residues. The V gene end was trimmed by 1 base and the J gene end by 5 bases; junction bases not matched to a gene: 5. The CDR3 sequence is CASSLSGDYTGELFF. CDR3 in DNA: TGCGCCAGCAGCTTGAGCGGGGACTATACCGGGGAGCTGTTTTTT.

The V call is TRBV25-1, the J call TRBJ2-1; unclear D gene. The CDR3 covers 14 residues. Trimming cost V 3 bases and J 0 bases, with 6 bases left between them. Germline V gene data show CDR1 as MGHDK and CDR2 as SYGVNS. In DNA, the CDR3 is TGTGCCAGCAGTGATCAGAGCTCCTACAATGAGCAGTTCTTC. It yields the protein CASSDQSSYNEQFF.

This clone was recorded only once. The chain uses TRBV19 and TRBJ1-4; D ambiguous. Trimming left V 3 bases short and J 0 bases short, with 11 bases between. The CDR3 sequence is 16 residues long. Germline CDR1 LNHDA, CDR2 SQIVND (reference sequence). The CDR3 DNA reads TGTGCCAGTAGTATCAACAGTTATGCAACTAATGAAAAACTGTTTTTT. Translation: CASSINSYATNEKLFF.

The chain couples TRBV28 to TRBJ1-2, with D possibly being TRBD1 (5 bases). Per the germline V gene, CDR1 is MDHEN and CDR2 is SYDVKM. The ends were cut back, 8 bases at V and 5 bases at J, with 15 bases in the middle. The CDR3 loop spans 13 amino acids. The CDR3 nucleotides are TGTGCCAGCTTGGAGACAGAGCGTTATGGCTACACCTTC. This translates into CASLETERYGYTF.

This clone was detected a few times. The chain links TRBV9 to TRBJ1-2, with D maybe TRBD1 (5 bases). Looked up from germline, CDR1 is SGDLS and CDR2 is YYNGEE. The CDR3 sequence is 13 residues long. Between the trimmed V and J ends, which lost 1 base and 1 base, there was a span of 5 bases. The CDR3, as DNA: TGTGCCAGCAGCGTACAGGGTAACTATGGCTACACCTTC. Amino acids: CASSVQGNYGYTF.

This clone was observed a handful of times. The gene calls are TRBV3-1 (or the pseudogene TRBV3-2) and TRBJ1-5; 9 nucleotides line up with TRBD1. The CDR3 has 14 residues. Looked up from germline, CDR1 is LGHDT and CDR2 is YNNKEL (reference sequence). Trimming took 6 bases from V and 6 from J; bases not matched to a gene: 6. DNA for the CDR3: TGTGCCAGCAGTCCCGGGACAGGGCCTCAGCCCCAGCATTTT. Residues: CASSPGTGPQPQHF.

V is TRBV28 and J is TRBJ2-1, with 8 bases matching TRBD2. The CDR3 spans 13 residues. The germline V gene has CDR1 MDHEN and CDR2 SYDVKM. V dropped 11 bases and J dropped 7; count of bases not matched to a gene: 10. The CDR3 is CALASGGWNEQFF. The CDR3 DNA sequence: TGTGCCCTCGCCAGCGGGGGATGGAATGAGCAGTTCTTC.

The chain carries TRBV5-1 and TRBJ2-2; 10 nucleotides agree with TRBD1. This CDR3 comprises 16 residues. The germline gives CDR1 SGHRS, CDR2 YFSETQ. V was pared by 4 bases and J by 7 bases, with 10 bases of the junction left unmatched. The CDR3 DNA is TGCGCCAGCAGCCCAAGACAGGGGGCGCAGCACGGGGAGCTGTTTTTT. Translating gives CASSPRQGAQHGELFF.

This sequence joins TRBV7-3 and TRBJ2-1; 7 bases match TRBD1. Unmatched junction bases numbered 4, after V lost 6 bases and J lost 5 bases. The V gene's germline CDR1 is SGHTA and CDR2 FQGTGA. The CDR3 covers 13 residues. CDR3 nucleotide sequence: TGTGCCAGCAGTTTGACAGGGAACAATGAGCAGTTCTTC. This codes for CASSLTGNNEQFF.

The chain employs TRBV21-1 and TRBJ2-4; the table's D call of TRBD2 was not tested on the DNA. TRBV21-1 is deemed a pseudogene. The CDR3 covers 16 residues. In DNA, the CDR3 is TGTGCCAGCAGCAAATTTCGGCGGGGCCGGGGAAACATTCAGTACTTC. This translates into CASSKFRRGRGNIQYF.

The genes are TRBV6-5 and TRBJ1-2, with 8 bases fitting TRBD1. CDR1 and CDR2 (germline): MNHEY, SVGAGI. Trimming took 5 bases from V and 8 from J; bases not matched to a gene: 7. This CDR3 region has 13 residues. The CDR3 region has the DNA TGTGCCAGCAGTCAGGACAGGGCACACGGCTACACCTTC. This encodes CASSQDRAHGYTF.

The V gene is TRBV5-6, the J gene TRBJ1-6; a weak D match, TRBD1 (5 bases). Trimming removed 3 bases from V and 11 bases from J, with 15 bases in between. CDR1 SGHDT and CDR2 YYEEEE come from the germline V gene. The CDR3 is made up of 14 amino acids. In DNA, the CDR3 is TGTGCCAGCAGCTCCAACTACCGACAGACACCCCTCCACTTT. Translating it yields CASSSNYRQTPLHF.

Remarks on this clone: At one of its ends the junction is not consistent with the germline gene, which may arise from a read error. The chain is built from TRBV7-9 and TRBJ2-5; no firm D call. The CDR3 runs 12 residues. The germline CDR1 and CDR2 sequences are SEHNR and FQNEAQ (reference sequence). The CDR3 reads CASSLGSPLGNF. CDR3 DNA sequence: TGTGCCAGCAGCTTAGGTTCCCCGCTGGGCAACTTC.

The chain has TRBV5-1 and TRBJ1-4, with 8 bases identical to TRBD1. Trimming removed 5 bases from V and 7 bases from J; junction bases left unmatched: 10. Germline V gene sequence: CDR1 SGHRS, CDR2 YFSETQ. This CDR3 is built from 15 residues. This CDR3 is CASRDDRGGGEKLFF. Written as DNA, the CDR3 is TGCGCCAGCAGGGACGACAGGGGAGGTGGTGAAAAACTGTTTTTT. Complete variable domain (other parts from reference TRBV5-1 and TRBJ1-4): KAGVTQTPRYLIKTRGQQVTLSCSPISGHRSVSWYQQTPGQGLQFLFEYFSETQRNKGNFPGRFSGRQFSNSRSEMNVSTLELGDSALYLCASRDDRGGGEKLFFGSGTQLSVL.

CDR3 region: CASSPMDEQFF. The CDR3, as DNA: TGTGCCAGCTCACCAATGGATGAGCAGTTCTTC. The rearrangement links TRBV18 to TRBJ2-1, with D unclear. The CDR3 has 11 residues. Germline CDR1 and CDR2: KGHSH and LQKENI. Between the trimmed V and J ends, which lost 2 bases and 8 bases, there was a span of 4 bases.